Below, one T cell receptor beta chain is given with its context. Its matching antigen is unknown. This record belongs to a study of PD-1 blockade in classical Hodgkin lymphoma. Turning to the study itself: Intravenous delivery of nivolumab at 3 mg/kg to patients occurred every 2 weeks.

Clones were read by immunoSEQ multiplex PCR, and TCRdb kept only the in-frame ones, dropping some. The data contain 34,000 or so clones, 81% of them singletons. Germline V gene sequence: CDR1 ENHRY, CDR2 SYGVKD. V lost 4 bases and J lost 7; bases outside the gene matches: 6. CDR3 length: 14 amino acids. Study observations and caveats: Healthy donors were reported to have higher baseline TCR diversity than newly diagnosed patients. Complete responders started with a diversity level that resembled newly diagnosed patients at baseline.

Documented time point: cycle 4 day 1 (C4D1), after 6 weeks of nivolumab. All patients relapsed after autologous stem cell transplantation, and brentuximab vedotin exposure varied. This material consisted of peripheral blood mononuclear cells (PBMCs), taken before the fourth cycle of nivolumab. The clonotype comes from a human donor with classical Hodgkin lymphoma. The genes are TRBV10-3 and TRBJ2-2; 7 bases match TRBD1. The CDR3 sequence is CAISGTGVDGELFF. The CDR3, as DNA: TGTGCCATCAGTGGAACAGGGGTCGACGGGGAGCTGTTTTTT.